A selection of T cell receptor beta chains follows, all from one sample in a study of T cells in Graves' hyperthyroidism and ophthalmopathy. Each CDR3 protein gets one entry after TCRdb re-called the multiplex PCR reads with MiXCR. The sample holds approximately 620,000 distinct CDR3 sequences; approximately 16% are singletons and the top ten take under 3.5%. Sequencing used blood. Receptors originate from a middle-aged woman with Graves' ophthalmopathy. Each CDR3 is given with its conserved first and last residue. The order of the fields is clone size, V gene, D gene, J gene, CDR3 DNA, CDR3 protein. A D gene is named only where the DNA matches it firmly. Part of the rows lack a size; the others show once, few, many or a class for expanded clones.

abundance: .
v_gene: TRBV4-1
d_gene: .
j_gene: TRBJ1-1
CDR3nt: TGCGCCAGCAGCCAAGATATTTCGTCTGGTGTATGGGCTGAAGCTTTCTTT
CDR3aa: CASSQDISSGVWAEAFF

abundance: many
v_gene: TRBV28
d_gene: TRBD2
j_gene: TRBJ2-1
CDR3nt: TGTGCCAGCAGTCAAGAGCGGGAGGGCCGTGGTTTTACCAATGAGCAGTTCTTC
CDR3aa: CASSQEREGRGFTNEQFF

abundance: many
v_gene: TRBV5-8
d_gene: TRBD2
j_gene: TRBJ2-1
CDR3nt: TGTGCCAGCAGCAAATTCCGGGACTACCTCTACAATGAGCAGTTCTTC
CDR3aa: CASSKFRDYLYNEQFF

abundance: few
v_gene: TRBV19
d_gene: TRBD2
j_gene: TRBJ2-5
CDR3nt: TGTGCCAGTAAGGAGGGTCAAGCGGGGGGAGAAGAGACCCAGTACTTC
CDR3aa: CASKEGQAGGEETQYF

abundance: .
v_gene: TRBV20-1
d_gene: TRBD1
j_gene: TRBJ2-7
CDR3nt: TGCAGTGCTAGAGATCGGTCACAGGGGTTTGGCGAGCAGTACTTC
CDR3aa: CSARDRSQGFGEQYF

abundance: many
v_gene: TRBV12-3/TRBV12-4
d_gene: .
j_gene: TRBJ1-1
CDR3nt: TGTGCCAGCAGTTTACGAGGGACCAAGACTGAAGCTTTCTTT
CDR3aa: CASSLRGTKTEAFF

abundance: .
v_gene: TRBV15
d_gene: .
j_gene: TRBJ1-1
CDR3nt: TGTGCCACCAGCAGAGGGGGGAACACTGAAGCTTTCTTT
CDR3aa: CATSRGGNTEAFF

abundance: many
v_gene: TRBV5-1
d_gene: .
j_gene: TRBJ2-6
CDR3nt: TGCGCCAGCAGCTTACAGAGCTCTGGGGCCAACGTCCTGACTTTC
CDR3aa: CASSLQSSGANVLTF

abundance: .
v_gene: TRBV3-1
d_gene: TRBD2
j_gene: TRBJ2-2
CDR3nt: TGTGCCAGCAGCCCTGGCAGCGGGGGAAACACCGGGGAGCTGTTTTTT
CDR3aa: CASSPGSGGNTGELFF

abundance: many
v_gene: TRBV6-6
d_gene: TRBD2
j_gene: TRBJ2-1
CDR3nt: TGTGCCAGCAGTTACTCTCAGGGCGCGGGAGGCTACAATGAGCAGTTCTTC
CDR3aa: CASSYSQGAGGYNEQFF

abundance: many
v_gene: TRBV3-1
d_gene: .
j_gene: TRBJ2-2
CDR3nt: TGTGCCAGCAGCCAAGGGGCCCACGGGGAGCTGTTTTTT
CDR3aa: CASSQGAHGELFF

abundance: few
v_gene: TRBV12-3/TRBV12-4
d_gene: .
j_gene: TRBJ1-6
CDR3nt: TGTGCCAGCAGTTTAGTAGGGGCAGGAAATTCACCCCTCCACTTT
CDR3aa: CASSLVGAGNSPLHF

abundance: .
v_gene: TRBV5-8
d_gene: TRBD2
j_gene: TRBJ2-1
CDR3nt: TGTGCCAGCAGCTTGGCGACTAGCGAAGGGTTCTTC
CDR3aa: CASSLATSEGFF

abundance: few
v_gene: TRBV6-2/TRBV6-3
d_gene: TRBD1
j_gene: TRBJ1-5
CDR3nt: TGTGCCAGCAGTGGGGTAAGGGACAGGGATCAGCCCCAGCATTTT
CDR3aa: CASSGVRDRDQPQHF

abundance: few
v_gene: TRBV6-1
d_gene: .
j_gene: TRBJ1-5
CDR3nt: TGTGCCAGCGGCTCGGGACAAAGGGTTCATTTT
CDR3aa: CASGSGQRVHF

abundance: .
v_gene: TRBV6-5
d_gene: .
j_gene: TRBJ2-5
CDR3nt: TGTGCCAGCAGTTACCCGTGGGAGACCCAGTACTTC
CDR3aa: CASSYPWETQYF

abundance: few
v_gene: TRBV7-9
d_gene: .
j_gene: TRBJ2-3
CDR3nt: TGTGCCAGCAGCCCTCCGGGACAAAGCGAATCCACAGATACGCAGTATTTT
CDR3aa: CASSPPGQSESTDTQYF

abundance: .
v_gene: TRBV6-1
d_gene: .
j_gene: TRBJ1-1
CDR3nt: TGTGCCAGCAGTCCCGGGGTCGAGGGGACTGAAGCTTTCTTT
CDR3aa: CASSPGVEGTEAFF

abundance: .
v_gene: TRBV3-1
d_gene: TRBD1
j_gene: TRBJ2-4
CDR3nt: TGTGCCAGCAGCCAAGAACTCTCGACAGGGCGGTATCTCAAAAACATTCAGTACTTC
CDR3aa: CASSQELSTGRYLKNIQYF

abundance: many
v_gene: TRBV12-3/TRBV12-4
d_gene: TRBD2
j_gene: TRBJ2-7
CDR3nt: TGTGCCAGCAGTTCTCTGAGACAAGCGGGAGCGGGTTTCTACGAGCAGTACTTC
CDR3aa: CASSSLRQAGAGFYEQYF

abundance: many
v_gene: TRBV7-2
d_gene: .
j_gene: TRBJ2-1
CDR3nt: TGTGCCAGCACCCCTCGGAGCTCCTACAATGAGCAGTTCTTC
CDR3aa: CASTPRSSYNEQFF

abundance: few
v_gene: TRBV20-1
d_gene: .
j_gene: TRBJ1-5
CDR3nt: TGCAGTGCTACCTCCGGGAGCCCTTGGGAACCCCAGCATTTT
CDR3aa: CSATSGSPWEPQHF

abundance: many
v_gene: TRBV5-1
d_gene: TRBD1
j_gene: TRBJ2-7
CDR3nt: TGCGCCAGCAGCTTGACAGGGACAGGGCACTCCTACGAGCAGTACTTC
CDR3aa: CASSLTGTGHSYEQYF

abundance: few
v_gene: TRBV4-1
d_gene: .
j_gene: TRBJ2-1
CDR3nt: TGCGCCAGCAGCCCTAGAAGGACTCAGTACAATGAGCAGTTCTTC
CDR3aa: CASSPRRTQYNEQFF

abundance: many
v_gene: TRBV19
d_gene: .
j_gene: TRBJ2-4
CDR3nt: TGTGCCAGTAGCCTTGGGGACGAGAACATTCAGTACTTC
CDR3aa: CASSLGDENIQYF

abundance: few
v_gene: TRBV11-2
d_gene: TRBD2
j_gene: TRBJ2-1
CDR3nt: TGTGCCAGCAGCTTAGATCTAAGGGGCGGGGGGGTAAGCTCCTACAATGAGCAGTTCTTC
CDR3aa: CASSLDLRGGGVSSYNEQFF

abundance: many
v_gene: TRBV30
d_gene: .
j_gene: TRBJ1-1
CDR3nt: TGTGCCTGGAGTGTAGCCCGGAACACTGAAGCTTTCTTT
CDR3aa: CAWSVARNTEAFF

abundance: .
v_gene: TRBV20-1
d_gene: .
j_gene: TRBJ2-5
CDR3nt: TGCAGTGCTAAATTGGTGCAAGAGACCCAGTACTTC
CDR3aa: CSAKLVQETQYF

abundance: few
v_gene: TRBV19
d_gene: .
j_gene: TRBJ2-7
CDR3nt: TGTGCCAGTAGTATAGAAGCAGGGAGCGAGCAGTACTTC
CDR3aa: CASSIEAGSEQYF

abundance: many
v_gene: TRBV28
d_gene: .
j_gene: TRBJ1-6
CDR3nt: TGTGCCAGCAGTTACCAAGATGGTGTGGGTTCACCCCTCCACTTT
CDR3aa: CASSYQDGVGSPLHF

abundance: many
v_gene: TRBV28
d_gene: .
j_gene: TRBJ1-1
CDR3nt: TGTGCCAGCAGTTTGAGTGTGCGGAACACTGAAGCTTTCTTT
CDR3aa: CASSLSVRNTEAFF

abundance: .
v_gene: TRBV20-1
d_gene: .
j_gene: TRBJ1-1
CDR3nt: TGCAGTGCCAGAAGGAGCTTGGGGAGCACTGAAGCTTTCTTT
CDR3aa: CSARRSLGSTEAFF

abundance: few
v_gene: TRBV6-1
d_gene: TRBD2
j_gene: TRBJ2-3
CDR3nt: TGTGCCAGCAGTGAGATACTAGCGGGGCCGGATACGCAGTATTTT
CDR3aa: CASSEILAGPDTQYF

abundance: many
v_gene: TRBV2
d_gene: .
j_gene: TRBJ2-2
CDR3nt: TGTGCCAGCGACCGAGAAGGGGGCGGGGGAAACACCGGGGAGCTGTTTTTT
CDR3aa: CASDREGGGGNTGELFF

abundance: .
v_gene: TRBV5-1
d_gene: .
j_gene: TRBJ2-1
CDR3nt: TGCGCCAGCAGCTTCGGGATCTCCTACAATGAGCAGTTCTTC
CDR3aa: CASSFGISYNEQFF

abundance: few
v_gene: TRBV5-4
d_gene: TRBD2
j_gene: TRBJ2-1
CDR3nt: TGTGCCAGCAGGCCGACTAGCGGGGGGGCTGGTAATGAGCAGTTCTTC
CDR3aa: CASRPTSGGAGNEQFF

abundance: many
v_gene: TRBV2
d_gene: TRBD1
j_gene: TRBJ1-2
CDR3nt: TGTGCCAGCAGCCAGGGACAGGGAGACTATGGCTACACCTTC
CDR3aa: CASSQGQGDYGYTF

abundance: few
v_gene: TRBV2
d_gene: .
j_gene: TRBJ1-5
CDR3nt: TGTGCCAGCAAAGAGGGGGTATATCAGCCCCAGCATTTT
CDR3aa: CASKEGVYQPQHF

abundance: few
v_gene: TRBV18
d_gene: .
j_gene: TRBJ1-4
CDR3nt: TGTGCCAGCTCACCATGGGGGGGAGCAACAAATGAAAAACTGTTTTTT
CDR3aa: CASSPWGGATNEKLFF